These 11 T cell receptor beta chains originate from one sample sequenced in a study of OX40 agonist ivuxolimab in advanced cancers. Clones were read by immunoSEQ multiplex PCR, and TCRdb kept only the in-frame ones, dropping some. The data show more than 15,000 clones, over 70% seen once. Source: CD4+ or CD8+ T cells sorted from blood, taken in a trial of the OX40 agonist ivuxolimab. These TCRs come from an adult with an advanced solid tumor such as melanoma, head and neck, liver or kidney cancer.

The chain couples TRBV10-3 to TRBJ2-1; 9 bases are a match to TRBD1. This CDR3 has 13 amino acids. Germline trimming cut 10 bases from V and 3 bases from J; bases unmatched to any gene: 4. Germline lookup yields CDR1 ENHRY and CDR2 SYGVKD. CDR3 protein: CATGTGNYNEQFF. The CDR3 region has the DNA TGTGCCACTGGGACAGGGAACTACAATGAGCAGTTCTTC.

The gene calls are TRBV9 and TRBJ2-3; D is unclear. Deletions cut 3 bases from V and 3 bases from J, with 11 bases between. CDR3 size: 14 residues. CDR1 is SGDLS and CDR2 is YYNGEE in the germline V gene. The CDR3 here is CASSGEARTDTQYF. In DNA, the CDR3 is TGTGCCAGCAGCGGCGAAGCTAGAACAGATACGCAGTATTTT.

V and J are TRBV13 and TRBJ2-1, with D unresolved. This CDR3 is 14 amino acids long. Trimming left V 2 bases short and J 9 bases short, with 14 bases between. Germline assignment: CDR1 PRHDT and CDR2 FYEKMQ (reference sequence). CDR3 region: CASSLRALETEQFF. For the CDR3, the DNA is TGTGCCAGCAGCTTACGGGCCCTGGAGACTGAGCAGTTCTTC.

This sequence joins TRBV7-9 and TRBJ1-4; no clear D gene. In germline, CDR1 is SEHNR, CDR2 FQNEAQ (reference sequence). This CDR3 region has 15 residues. V lost 1 base, J lost 4 bases, and 10 bases lay in between. This CDR3 is CASSLGDLGNEKLFF. The DNA for the CDR3 is TGTGCCAGCAGCTTAGGTGATTTGGGTAATGAAAAACTGTTTTTT.

This rearrangement joins TRBV19 to TRBJ1-2; D is unresolved. V shed 6 bases and J shed 0 bases, with 14 bases lying between them. The CDR3 covers 15 residues. Germline CDR1 is LNHDA and CDR2 is SQIVND (reference sequence). CDR3 amino acids: CASSPTRKTNYGYTF. The CDR3 DNA follows: TGTGCCAGTAGCCCCACAAGGAAGACTAACTATGGCTACACCTTC.

A note on this clone: Relative to the germline gene, one junction end is altered; a read error may explain this. This sample also contains other DNA sequences that code for the same CDR3. V gene TRBV18 combines with J gene TRBJ2-7; 7 bases map to TRBD1. The CDR3 runs 13 residues. Germline CDR1 and CDR2: KGHSH and LQKENI. CDR3 sequence (DNA): TGTGCCAGTTCACCGGGACAGACTTACGAGCAGTACTTC. This gives the protein CASSPGQTYEQYF.

A note on this clone: The same CDR3 also results from other DNA sequences found in this sample. This rearrangement joins TRBV27 to TRBJ1-6; D remains ambiguous. V was cut by 3 bases and J by 8 bases, with 5 bases left in between. Germline V gene lookup returns CDR1 MNHEY and CDR2 SMNVEV (reference sequence). The CDR3 loop spans 12 amino acids. This CDR3 reads CASSLPDSPLHF. The CDR3 bases are TGTGCCAGCAGTTTGCCCGATTCACCCCTCCACTTT.

This chain links TRBV28 with TRBJ1-4; no clear D. This CDR3 has 13 amino acids. Germline CDR1 MDHEN, CDR2 SYDVKM. V lost 2 bases, J lost 8 bases, and 9 bases lay in between. The CDR3 coding sequence is TGTGCCAGCAGTTTAATCGGGCGAGAAAAACTGTTTTTT. Its protein product is CASSLIGREKLFF. Filled out from reference TRBV28 and TRBJ1-4, the complete variable domain reads DVKVTQSSRYLVKRTGEKVFLECVQDMDHENMFWYRQDPGLGLRLIYFSYDVKMKEKGDIPEGYSVSREKKERFSLILESASTNQTSMYLCASSLIGREKLFFGSGTQLSVL.

The chain couples TRBV5-1 to TRBJ2-3; 9 nucleotides align to TRBD1. J gave up 3 bases and V 5 bases, and 1 base lay outside the gene matches. CDR1 is SGHRS, CDR2 YFSETQ, per germline. CDR3 length: 13 amino acids. CDR3 loop: CASRTGGTDTQYF. CDR3 bases: TGCGCCAGCAGGACAGGGGGGACAGATACGCAGTATTTT.

A single count supports this clone. The chain recombines TRBV5-8 with TRBJ2-5, with D perhaps assigned TRBD1 or TRBD2 (5 bases each). Germline values: CDR1 SGHTS, CDR2 YDEGEE. V was clipped by 0 bases and J by 0 bases, with 9 bases between them. This CDR3 is 15 amino acids long. This CDR3 is CASSLGGTDQETQYF. CDR3 DNA: TGTGCCAGCAGCTTGGGGGGGACGGACCAAGAGACCCAGTACTTC.

This chain links TRBV19 with TRBJ2-7; TRBD1 is a possible D gene (5 bases). Per the germline V gene, CDR1 is LNHDA and CDR2 is SQIVND (reference sequence). The CDR3 consists of 14 residues. Trimming took off 2 bases at V and 5 bases at J, with 13 bases between the two ends. CDR3 DNA: TGTGCCAGTAGTATAAACCCAGGGTCTGACGAGCAGTACTTC. It yields the protein CASSINPGSDEQYF. Drawing the rest from reference TRBV19 and TRBJ2-7, the complete variable domain is DGGITQSPKYLFRKEGQNVTLSCEQNLNHDAMYWYRQDPGQGLRLIYYSQIVNDFQKGDIAEGYSVSREKKESFPLTVTSAQKNPTAFYLCASSINPGSDEQYFGPGTRLTVT.